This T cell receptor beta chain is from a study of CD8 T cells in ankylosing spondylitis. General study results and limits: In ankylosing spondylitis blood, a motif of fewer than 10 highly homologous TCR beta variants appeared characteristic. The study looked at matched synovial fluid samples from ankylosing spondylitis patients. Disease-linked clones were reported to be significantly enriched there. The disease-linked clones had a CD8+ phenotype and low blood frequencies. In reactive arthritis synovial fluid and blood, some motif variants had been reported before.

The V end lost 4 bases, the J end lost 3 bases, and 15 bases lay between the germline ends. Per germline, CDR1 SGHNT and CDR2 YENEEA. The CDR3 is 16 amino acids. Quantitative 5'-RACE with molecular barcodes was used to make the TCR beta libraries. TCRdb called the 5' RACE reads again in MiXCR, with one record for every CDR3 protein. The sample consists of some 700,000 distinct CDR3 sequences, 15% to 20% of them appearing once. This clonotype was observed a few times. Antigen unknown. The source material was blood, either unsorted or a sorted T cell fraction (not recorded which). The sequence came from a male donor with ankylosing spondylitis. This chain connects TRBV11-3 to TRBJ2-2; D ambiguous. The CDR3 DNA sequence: TGTGCCAGCAGCTCGGGCTTGGCTAGGTACACCGGGGAGCTGTTTTTT. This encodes CASSSGLARYTGELFF. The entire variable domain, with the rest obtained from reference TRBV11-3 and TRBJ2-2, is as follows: EAGVVQSPRYKIIEKKQPVAFWCNPISGHNTLYWYLQNLGQGPELLIRYENEEAVDDSQLPKDRFSAERLKGVDSTLKIQPAELGDSAVYLCASSSGLARYTGELFFGEGSRLTVL.